This T cell receptor beta chain stems from a study of blood T cell repertoires in COVID-19. Study-wide background: Collection of acute and convalescent COVID-19 samples took place in the United States, Italy and Spain. Sources were T cells, B-cell-depleted T cells, or PBMCs; the material itself was cDNA or gDNA.

As processed by the authors: Amplified reference gene primers provided the basis for estimating nucleated cell counts. The repertoire was sequenced with immunoSEQ multiplex PCR; TCRdb's copy has only in-frame clones and lacks some. That table supplies the V and J calls and clone size; D and trimming were determined from the DNA. Of about 150,000 clones in the sample, 88% were seen once. This CDR3 comprises 15 residues. Germline lookup yields CDR1 SGHRS and CDR2 YFSETQ. Unmatched junction bases numbered 6, after V lost 7 bases and J lost 5 bases. The genes are TRBV5-1 and TRBJ2-2; 12 nucleotides align to TRBD1. The sequence came from a man over 45 who had recovered from COVID-19. Input material: peripheral blood. CDR3 protein: CASFGGQGATGELFF. The CDR3 nucleotides read TGCGCCAGCTTCGGGGGACAGGGGGCGACCGGGGAGCTGTTTTTT.